Reported below is one TCR beta chain. This table comes from immunoSEQ multiplex PCR, and its TCRdb copy is limited to in-frame clones, with some not included. The sample includes about 1,700 clones, roughly 20% of them seen just once. This sample was taken from a study of sequential checkpoint blockade in melanoma. The length of the CDR3 is 12 residues. The V and J ends lost 4 bases and 11 bases respectively, with 17 bases between them. The germline V gene has CDR1 SQVTM and CDR2 ANQGSEA. Treatment in this sample: randomized to nivolumab then ipilimumab (arm A) or the reverse (arm B). The clonotype originates from a human donor with melanoma. The specimen comprised tumor tissue (inferred from file names), sampled from a patient given nivolumab and ipilimumab in sequence. The V and J genes are TRBV29-1 and TRBJ1-1; no firm D call. Here the CDR3 reads CSVVSRRQDAFF. The CDR3 nucleotides are TGCAGCGTTGTTAGCAGGAGGCAAGATGCTTTCTTT.